Below are 22 T cell receptor beta chains sequenced from a single sample in a study of blood T cells in healthy people across ages (dated by TCRdb to between 2014 and 2017). Library creation used 5' RACE. TCRdb shows the sequencer as Illumina HiSeq 2500. The second PCR ran for about 7 to 11 cycles and used a J-beta primer mix along with a sample-barcoded 5' primer. TCRdb itself trimmed the public reads at Q25 with fastp, ran MiXCR and retained productive beta chains. Records with the same CDR3 protein are collapsed into one entry carrying the most frequent genes and DNA. This sample comprises 1.4 million to 1.5 million distinct CDR3 sequences, 42% of them detected only once. The ten largest clones take up 7.9% of the sample. The sequenced material came from blood. These receptors were taken from a woman aged 18-30 years in good health.

The rearrangement uses TRBV6-5 and TRBJ1-1; D may be TRBD1 (5 bases). Germline CDR1 is MNHEY and CDR2 is SVGAGI. The CDR3 runs to 16 residues. The V end was cut by 2 bases, the J end by 5 bases, with 18 bases between. As DNA, the CDR3 is TGTGCCAGCAGTTACACTCACCTCGGGGCCGGTACTGAAGCTTTCTTT. It yields the protein CASSYTHLGAGTEAFF.

The rearrangement joins TRBV29-1 to TRBJ2-7, with D maybe TRBD2 (5 bases). V lost 7 bases and J 0 bases, leaving 13 bases between the germline ends. CDR1 and CDR2 from the germline V gene are SQVTM and ANQGSEA. This CDR3 has 13 residues. The CDR3, as DNA: TGCAGCGCCGTTAGGGAGAGCTCCTACGAGCAGTACTTC. Protein: CSAVRESSYEQYF.

The V and J genes are TRBV2 and TRBJ1-5, with D perhaps matching TRBD1 (5 bases). The V end was cut by 4 bases, the J end by 9 bases, with 13 bases between. CDR1 and CDR2 from the germline V gene are SNHLY and FYNNEI. This CDR3 is 13 amino acids long. The CDR3 loop is CASSAQGESPQHF. The CDR3 bases are TGTGCCAGCAGTGCGCAGGGTGAATCGCCCCAGCATTTT.

This chain uses TRBV12-5 with TRBJ2-1, with TRBD2 as a possible D gene (5 bases). Germline loops: CDR1 LGHNT, CDR2 FRNRAP. The V gene lost 5 bases and the J gene lost 3 bases, with 14 bases spanning the gap. CDR3 length equals 15 residues. CDR3 amino acids: CASGPEVSIYNEQFF. The CDR3 bases are TGTGCTAGTGGTCCGGAGGTGTCCATCTACAATGAGCAGTTCTTC.

The chain is built from TRBV20-1 and TRBJ2-7; D is possibly TRBD2 (5 bases). The J call may be mistaken, given a closer DNA end match to TRBJ2-5. Germline V lookup: CDR1 DFQATT, CDR2 SNEGSKA (reference sequence). The CDR3 is 15 amino acids. As DNA, the CDR3 is TGCAGTGCTAGGGAGGTGGAAAATTCCAGAGAGACCCAGTACTTC. Its translation is CSAREVENSRETQYF.

The chain links TRBV5-6 to TRBJ1-2, with TRBD1 as a possible D gene (6 bases). The CDR3 has 16 amino acids. Per germline, CDR1 SGHDT and CDR2 YYEEEE. V dropped 8 bases and J dropped 5 bases, with 25 bases sitting between them. Here the CDR3 DNA reads TGTGCCAGTCTTGCCCAGGGGCGATATGAACGTTATGGCTACACCTTC. Its protein product is CASLAQGRYERYGYTF.

V is TRBV6-2 or TRBV6-3 and J is TRBJ2-3, with TRBD1 matching over 8 bases. The CDR3 has 14 amino acids. The germline V gene has CDR1 MNHEY and CDR2 SVGEGT. The junction had 4 bases not matched to a gene; V was cut back by 7 bases and J by 1 base. The CDR3 here is CASIKTGGTDTQYF. Here the CDR3 DNA reads TGTGCCAGCATCAAGACAGGGGGCACAGATACGCAGTATTTT.

The chain combines TRBV15 with TRBJ2-3, with TRBD1 matching over 10 bases. The CDR3 has 16 residues. V was clipped by 4 bases and J by 4 bases; unmatched bases: 8. Looked up from germline, CDR1 is LNHNV and CDR2 is YYDKDF (reference sequence). The CDR3, as DNA: TGTGCCACCAGCATTGTCGGGACAGGGGTTTCAGATACGCAGTATTTT. Amino acids: CATSIVGTGVSDTQYF. Using reference TRBV15 and TRBJ2-3 for the parts outside the CDR3, the full variable domain is DAMVIQNPRYQVTQFGKPVTLSCSQTLNHNVMYWYQQKSSQAPKLLFHYYDKDFNNEADTPDNFQSRRPNTSFCFLDIRSPGLGDTAMYLCATSIVGTGVSDTQYFGPGTRLTVL.

V and J are TRBV20-1 and TRBJ2-7, with TRBD1 matching 12 bases. J was trimmed by 4 bases and V by 3 bases; bases with no gene match: 7. Germline V gives CDR1 DFQATT, CDR2 SNEGSKA (reference sequence). The CDR3 is made up of 15 amino acids. The CDR3 here is CSASQPGQGAYEQYF. For the CDR3, the DNA is TGCAGTGCTAGCCAACCGGGACAGGGGGCTTACGAGCAGTACTTC.

As regards this clonotype: An end of the junction does not agree with germline; a read error may underlie this. This sequence joins TRBV12-3 or TRBV12-4 and TRBJ1-4; tentatively, D is TRBD1 (6 bases). The CDR3 is 16 residues long. The CDR3 DNA reads as TGTGCCAGCAGCTTAGGGGGGCGCGGATTCAATGAAAAACTGTTTTTT. This gives the protein CASSLGGRGFNEKLFF.

The V and J genes are TRBV20-1 and TRBJ2-1; 9 bases map to TRBD2. V dropped 4 bases and J dropped 3; count of bases not matched to a gene: 10. Germline V gene lookup returns CDR1 DFQATT and CDR2 SNEGSKA (reference sequence). The CDR3 covers 16 residues. The CDR3 bases are TGCAGTGCTATAAACTGCGGGAGGGCCGACTACAATGAGCAGTTCTTC. Protein: CSAINCGRADYNEQFF.

The chain couples TRBV20-1 to TRBJ1-1, with TRBD1 matching 9 bases. The CDR3 is made up of 16 amino acids. V was clipped by 6 bases and J by 0 bases; unmatched bases: 11. The germline gives CDR1 DFQATT, CDR2 SNEGSKA (reference sequence). CDR3 amino acids: CSARPRQGGMNTEAFF. The CDR3 nucleotides are TGCAGTGCCCGACCGAGACAGGGGGGGATGAACACTGAAGCTTTCTTT.

This clonotype came up a few times. The rearrangement joins TRBV6-5 to TRBJ2-7; D remains ambiguous. The CDR3 has 13 amino acids. V lost 0 bases to trimming and J lost 6 bases, with 9 bases between them. Germline lookup yields CDR1 MNHEY and CDR2 SVGAGI. The CDR3 coding sequence is TGTGCCAGCAGTTACTCGCTGGGGATCGAGCAGTACTTC. Its protein product is CASSYSLGIEQYF.

The chain has TRBV25-1 and TRBJ2-7; TRBD2 matches at 11 bases. CDR1 MGHDK and CDR2 SYGVNS come from the germline V gene. The ends lost 4 bases at V and 0 bases at J; junction bases unmatched: 5. The CDR3 runs to 16 residues. The CDR3 reads CASSGVAGGFSYEQYF. The CDR3 DNA is TGTGCCAGCAGTGGGGTAGCGGGAGGGTTCTCCTACGAGCAGTACTTC.

The genes are TRBV12-3 or TRBV12-4 and TRBJ2-5, with TRBD2 matching 11 bases. V was clipped by 3 bases and J by 4 bases; unmatched bases: 4. The CDR3 sequence is 15 residues long. CDR3 amino acids: CASSFASGGPETQYF. The CDR3 coding sequence is TGTGCCAGCAGTTTTGCTAGCGGGGGGCCAGAGACCCAGTACTTC.

This clonotype was counted between two and nine times. The chain links TRBV2 to TRBJ1-1; D is unclear. The V gene lost 4 bases and the J gene lost 8 bases, with 8 bases spanning the gap. The germline CDR1 and CDR2 sequences are SNHLY and FYNNEI. The CDR3 has 11 residues. The CDR3 spells CASSVREEAFF. In DNA form, the CDR3 reads TGTGCCAGCAGTGTTCGCGAAGAAGCTTTCTTT.

CDR3 DNA sequence: TGTGCCAGCGGGGCGGGCAGTGCGAATAACTATGGCTACACCTTC. Amino acid sequence: CASGAGSANNYGYTF. This rearrangement joins TRBV27 to TRBJ1-2; D is possibly TRBD1 (5 bases). Germline-derived CDR1 and CDR2 are MNHEY and SMNVEV (reference sequence). The V and J ends lost 8 bases and 1 base respectively, with 17 bases between them. The CDR3 is 15 residues long.

The rearrangement joins TRBV20-1 to TRBJ2-3, with D maybe TRBD1 (5 bases). Per the germline V gene, CDR1 is DFQATT and CDR2 is SNEGSKA (reference sequence). The CDR3 is 15 residues long. V lost 6 bases to trimming and J lost 2 bases, with 18 bases between them. CDR3 nucleotide sequence: TGCAGTGCGATACCCCAGGGCACCAACACAGATACGCAGTATTTT. Protein: CSAIPQGTNTDTQYF.

Only a few counts were recorded for this clonotype. The CDR3 DNA follows: TGTGCCAGCATAGGGAGAAACATTCAGTACTTC. Its translation is CASIGRNIQYF. The rearrangement uses TRBV27 and TRBJ2-4; perhaps TRBD2 as D (5 bases). The CDR3 length is 11 residues. With 7 bases removed from V and 6 bases from J, the gap between germline ends came to 7 bases. CDR1 MNHEY and CDR2 SMNVEV come from the germline V gene (reference sequence).

The chain couples TRBV20-1 to TRBJ2-3, with a possible D match to TRBD2 (6 bases). V gave up 4 bases and J gave up 0 bases, with 20 bases separating them. The CDR3 runs 17 residues. Looked up from germline, CDR1 is DFQATT and CDR2 is SNEGSKA (reference sequence). Written as DNA, the CDR3 is TGCAGTGCTAAGCGCCTAGCGAAGGCTGCTAGCACAGATACGCAGTATTTT. This codes for CSAKRLAKAASTDTQYF.

V and J are TRBV12-3 or TRBV12-4 and TRBJ2-5; D is unresolved. The J call may be incorrect, as the DNA end agrees better with TRBJ2-1. The CDR3 runs to 14 residues. CDR3 DNA sequence: TGTGCCAGCAGTTTACAACCGCGCCAAGAGACCCAGTTCTTC. Translating gives CASSLQPRQETQFF.

This chain links TRBV20-1 with TRBJ2-7; D possibly matches TRBD1 or TRBD2 (5 bases each). Germline values: CDR1 DFQATT, CDR2 SNEGSKA (reference sequence). V lost 0 bases and J 9 bases, leaving 12 bases between the germline ends. This CDR3 contains 12 residues. The CDR3 loop is CSAREYRDGQYF. The CDR3 bases are TGCAGTGCTAGAGAGTATAGGGACGGGCAGTACTTC.